The 7 T cell receptor beta chains in this list originate from one sample, sequenced in a study of cytomegalovirus exposure and HLA in healthy donors. Use of 60 Vbeta and 13 Jbeta primers characterized the PCR. Using immunoSEQ multiplex PCR, the repertoire was profiled, and TCRdb retains in-frame clones only, with some absent. Of around 140,000 clones listed, around 86% are singletons. Material: PBMCs. These receptors were collected from a woman in her twenties or thirties in good health and CMV-seronegative.

This clone was counted a few times. V is TRBV6-1 and J is TRBJ2-3, with TRBD1 identical over 9 bases. With 3 bases clipped from V and 4 bases from J, the junction kept 8 bases outside the gene matches. From germline, CDR1 is MNHNS and CDR2 SASEGT. The CDR3 spans 16 residues. CDR3 in DNA: TGTGCCAGCAGTGAGTCGGGACAGGGTAGCGCAGATACGCAGTATTTT. Encoded protein: CASSESGQGSADTQYF.

This chain uses TRBV11-3 with TRBJ2-1; TRBD2 matches 7 bases. V trimming: 5 bases; J trimming: 1 base; junction bases outside the gene matches: 5. Germline CDR1 and CDR2: SGHNT and YENEEA. The CDR3 extends over 15 amino acids. CDR3 sequence reads: CASSRGVKSYNEQFF. As DNA, the CDR3 is TGTGCCAGCAGCCGGGGGGTTAAATCCTACAATGAGCAGTTCTTC.

DNA for the CDR3: TGTGCCAGCAGGGGCCCCGCGACCGTATACAATGAGCAGTTCTTC. It codes for CASRGPATVYNEQFF. The chain uses TRBV11-2 and TRBJ2-1, with D hard to call. The CDR3 is made up of 15 amino acids. Trimming took 6 bases from V and 4 from J, leaving 16 bases between them. Germline values: CDR1 SGHAT, CDR2 FQNNGV.

V gene TRBV28 combines with J gene TRBJ2-5; D is unclear. The CDR3 totals 12 residues. V was pared by 5 bases and J by 0 bases, with 4 bases between. The germline V gene encodes CDR1 MDHEN and CDR2 SYDVKM. The CDR3 nucleotides read TGTGCCAGCAGTCCCTACCAAGAGACCCAGTACTTC. Translated, it gives CASSPYQETQYF.

The chain uses TRBV10-3 and TRBJ2-5, with TRBD1 identical over 7 bases. The CDR3 length is 15 residues. Germline CDR1 is ENHRY and CDR2 is SYGVKD. Unmatched junction bases numbered 9, after V lost 6 bases and J lost 2 bases. The CDR3 loop reads CAIRDRGLGQETQYF. DNA for the CDR3: TGTGCCATCAGAGATAGGGGGCTCGGGCAAGAGACCCAGTACTTC.

The chain couples TRBV2 to TRBJ2-2, with 13 bases fitting TRBD2. The V gene's germline CDR1 is SNHLY and CDR2 FYNNEI. With V trimmed by 4 bases and J by 3 bases, 2 bases remained unmatched. This CDR3 region has 16 residues. The CDR3 coding sequence is TGTGCCAGCAGTGGGACTAGCGGGAGAGACACCGGGGAGCTGTTTTTT. It specifies CASSGTSGRDTGELFF.

The chain combines TRBV5-4 with TRBJ2-2; D is unclear. The CDR3 runs 15 residues. The ends were cut back, 1 base at V and 4 bases at J, with 11 bases in the middle. The V gene's germline CDR1 is SGHNT and CDR2 YYREEE (reference sequence). DNA of the CDR3: TGTGCCAGCAGCTTGACAGTTTTCGGCACCGGGGAGCTGTTTTTT. This codes for CASSLTVFGTGELFF.